The 9 T cell receptor beta chains listed next were all sequenced from one sample in a study of cytomegalovirus exposure and HLA in healthy donors. Clones were read by immunoSEQ multiplex PCR, and TCRdb kept only the in-frame ones, dropping some. In the table there are over 120,000 clones, more than 80% of which are singletons. Specimen: PBMCs. The source is a woman between 25 and 40 years old in good health and CMV-seropositive.

The chain combines TRBV7-9 with TRBJ1-6; unclear D gene. The V gene lost 1 base and the J gene lost 3 bases, with 10 bases spanning the gap. This CDR3 is 16 amino acids long. Germline-derived CDR1 and CDR2 are SEHNR and FQNEAQ (reference sequence). The CDR3 region is CASSLGPHLYNSPLHF. The CDR3 nucleotides read TGTGCCAGCAGCTTAGGGCCTCACCTCTATAATTCACCCCTCCACTTT.

This clone has a handful of counts. This chain joins TRBV2 and TRBJ2-5; 10 nucleotides line up with TRBD2. CDR3 length: 13 residues. Germline CDR1 reads SNHLY; CDR2 reads FYNNEI. J was trimmed by 5 bases and V by 8 bases; bases with no gene match: 5. The CDR3 region is CASGASGGETQYF. The CDR3 bases are TGTGCCAGCGGCGCTAGCGGGGGTGAGACCCAGTACTTC. Filled out from reference TRBV2 and TRBJ2-5, the complete variable domain reads EPEVTQTPSHQVTQMGQEVILRCVPISNHLYFYWYRQILGQKVEFLVSFYNNEISEKSEIFDDQFSVERPDGSNFTLKIRSTKLEDSAMYFCASGASGGETQYFGPGTRLLVL.

The chain employs TRBV18 and TRBJ2-1, with 8 bases lining up with TRBD2. Trimming removed 6 bases from V and 4 bases from J; junction bases left unmatched: 5. Germline CDR1 and CDR2: KGHSH and LQKENI. CDR3 size: 14 residues. CDR3 in DNA: TGTGCCAGCTCCCCCGGGAGGGGTTACAATGAGCAGTTCTTC. This sequence encodes CASSPGRGYNEQFF.

This chain connects TRBV28 to TRBJ1-2; D remains ambiguous. The CDR3 loop spans 14 amino acids. CDR1 and CDR2 from the germline V gene are MDHEN and SYDVKM. Trimming left V 5 bases short and J 2 bases short, with 12 bases between. CDR3 bases: TGTGCCAGCAGTCCGCCACCGAGGAACTATGGCTACACCTTC. This codes for CASSPPPRNYGYTF.

This chain connects TRBV7-8 to TRBJ2-1, with 9 positions matching TRBD2. Unmatched junction bases numbered 5, after V lost 2 bases and J lost 3 bases. Germline CDR1 and CDR2: SGHVS and FQNEAQ. CDR3 size: 16 residues. CDR3 in DNA: TGTGCCAGCAGCTTAATAGTAGCGGGAGTCTACAATGAGCAGTTCTTC. It translates to CASSLIVAGVYNEQFF.

The chain has TRBV19 and TRBJ2-3, with 9 positions matching TRBD1. Germline V CDR1 and CDR2: LNHDA, SQIVND (reference sequence). This CDR3 comprises 16 residues. J gave up 2 bases and V 6 bases, and 9 bases lay outside the gene matches. The CDR3 DNA sequence: TGTGCCAGTAGCCCTGGGACAGGGCGGCCCACAGATACGCAGTATTTT. Translating gives CASSPGTGRPTDTQYF.

This clone was observed a few times. The chain links TRBV28 to TRBJ1-2; D perhaps matches TRBD1 (5 bases). The V and J ends lost 2 bases and 6 bases respectively, with 19 bases between them. This CDR3 region has 16 residues. CDR1 MDHEN and CDR2 SYDVKM come from the germline V gene. The DNA of the CDR3 is TGTGCCAGCAGTTTAACGACTTCTAGTCAGGACAATGGCTACACCTTC. It encodes CASSLTTSSQDNGYTF.

The chain carries TRBV15 and TRBJ2-7, with D unresolved. Deletions cut 0 bases from V and 3 bases from J, with 6 bases between. The germline gives CDR1 LNHNV, CDR2 YYDKDF (reference sequence). This CDR3 contains 13 residues. CDR3 bases: TGTGCCACCAGCAGAGATGCAGGCTACGAGCAGTACTTC. Encoded protein: CATSRDAGYEQYF.

The CDR3 nucleotides are TGTGCCAGCAGCTTAATGACAGGGGACACTGAAGCTTTCTTT. Its protein is CASSLMTGDTEAFF. The chain recombines TRBV7-6 with TRBJ1-1; 8 bases are shared with TRBD1. The CDR3 totals 14 residues. From germline, CDR1 is SGHVS and CDR2 FNYEAQ. The J segment lost 3 bases and the V segment lost 2 bases, leaving 2 bases of the junction unmatched.